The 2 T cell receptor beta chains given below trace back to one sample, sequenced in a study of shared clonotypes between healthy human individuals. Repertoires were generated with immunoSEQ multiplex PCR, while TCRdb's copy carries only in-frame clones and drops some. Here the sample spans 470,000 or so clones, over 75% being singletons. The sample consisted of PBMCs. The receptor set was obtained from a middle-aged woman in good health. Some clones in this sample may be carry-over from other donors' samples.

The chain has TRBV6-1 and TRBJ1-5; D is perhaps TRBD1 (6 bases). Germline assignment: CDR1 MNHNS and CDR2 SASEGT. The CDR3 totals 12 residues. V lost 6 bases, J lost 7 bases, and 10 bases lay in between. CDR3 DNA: TGTGCCAGCAGGAGGGGGGACCAGCCCCAGCATTTT. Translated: CASRRGDQPQHF.

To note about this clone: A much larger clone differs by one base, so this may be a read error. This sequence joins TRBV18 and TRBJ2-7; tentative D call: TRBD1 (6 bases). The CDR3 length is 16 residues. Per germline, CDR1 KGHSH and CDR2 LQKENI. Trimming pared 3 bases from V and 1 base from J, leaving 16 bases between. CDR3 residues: CASSPGVEQGSYEQYF. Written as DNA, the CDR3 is TGTGCCAGCTCACCGGGGGTGGAACAGGGATCCTACGAGCAGTACTTC.